This T cell receptor beta chain was observed in a study of shared clonotypes between healthy human individuals. Each sample came from a Caucasian adult donor living in Nashville, Tennessee. Deep-level running was used for the assay. Repertoires were generated with immunoSEQ multiplex PCR, while TCRdb's copy carries only in-frame clones and drops some. Here the sample spans roughly 1.4 million clones, approximately 98.5% being singletons. Trimming at V came to 2 bases and at J to 8 bases, leaving 7 bases not matched to a gene. The CDR3 is 14 amino acids. The V gene's germline CDR1 is LGHNA and CDR2 YNFKEQ.

The receptor was derived from a man aged 25 to 40 in good health. The sequencing sample was made of naive CD4+ T cells sorted from blood. Sample subset: CD45RA+ positively selected. This rearrangement joins TRBV4-2 to TRBJ1-2; TRBD1 agrees at 8 bases. The CDR3 protein is CASSQLGQGGGYTF. The CDR3 DNA is TGTGCCAGCAGCCAACTTGGACAGGGAGGCGGCTACACCTTC.